A selection of T cell receptor beta chains follows, all from one sample in a study of blood T cells in healthy people across ages. TCRdb reanalysed the 5' RACE reads using MiXCR and keeps one entry per CDR3 protein. The sample holds 650,000 to 800,000 distinct CDR3 sequences, approximately 44% seen once. The material sequenced was blood. Source of these receptors: a man between 60 and 75 years old in good health. The CDR3 runs from the conserved cysteine through the conserved F or W. Each record gives: J gene, V gene, clone size, D gene, CDR3 protein, CDR3 DNA. The D gene is left open where the match is weak. Size tells how often a clone was seen (once, few, many) or the class of an expanded clone, and some rows leave it out.

j_call: TRBJ2-7
v_call: TRBV7-9
clone_size: NA
d_call: NA
cdr3_aa: CPSSSHAWEPSSYEQYF
cdr3_nt: TGTCCCAGCAGCTCACACGCATGGGAACCCAGCTCCTACGAGCAGTACTTC

j_call: TRBJ2-3
v_call: TRBV18
clone_size: once
d_call: NA
cdr3_aa: CASSARLSGLQPDTQYF
cdr3_nt: TGTGCCAGCTCAGCTCGGCTATCAGGATTGCAACCAGATACGCAGTATTTT

j_call: TRBJ2-1
v_call: TRBV4-2
clone_size: once
d_call: TRBD2
cdr3_aa: CASSWGLAGNHEQFF
cdr3_nt: TGTGCCAGCAGCTGGGGACTAGCGGGGAACCATGAGCAGTTCTTC

j_call: TRBJ1-6
v_call: TRBV6-6
clone_size: few
d_call: NA
cdr3_aa: CASRDRPNSPLHF
cdr3_nt: TGTGCCAGCAGAGACCGCCCTAATTCACCCCTCCACTTT

j_call: TRBJ1-6
v_call: TRBV20-1
clone_size: NA
d_call: NA
cdr3_aa: CSAKDLPGSYNSPLHF
cdr3_nt: TGCAGTGCCAAGGACTTACCCGGCTCCTATAATTCACCCCTCCACTTT

j_call: TRBJ2-6
v_call: TRBV7-8
clone_size: NA
d_call: NA
cdr3_aa: CANSFGSPGANVLTF
cdr3_nt: TGTGCCAACAGCTTCGGCTCCCCTGGGGCCAACGTCCTGACTTTC

j_call: TRBJ2-5
v_call: TRBV20-1
clone_size: NA
d_call: TRBD1
cdr3_aa: CSASNRQGQETQYF
cdr3_nt: TGCAGTGCTTCTAACCGACAGGGCCAAGAGACCCAGTACTTC

j_call: TRBJ1-5
v_call: TRBV2
clone_size: NA
d_call: NA
cdr3_aa: CASRVPFSNQPQHF
cdr3_nt: TGTGCCAGCAGGGTTCCCTTTAGCAATCAGCCCCAGCATTTT

j_call: TRBJ1-2
v_call: TRBV7-2
clone_size: few
d_call: NA
cdr3_aa: CASSLTRTHGGGYTF
cdr3_nt: TGTGCCAGCAGCTTAACCCGGACTCACGGAGGTGGCTACACCTTC

j_call: TRBJ2-1
v_call: TRBV4-3
clone_size: NA
d_call: TRBD2
cdr3_aa: CASSREKRGSNEQFF
cdr3_nt: TGCGCCAGCAGCCGCGAAAAGCGGGGGTCGAATGAGCAGTTCTTC

j_call: TRBJ2-5
v_call: TRBV5-1
clone_size: many
d_call: NA
cdr3_aa: CASSRQKQETQYF
cdr3_nt: TGTGCCAGCAGCCGACAGAAACAAGAGACCCAGTACTTC

j_call: TRBJ2-7
v_call: TRBV6-1
clone_size: NA
d_call: NA
cdr3_aa: CASSRQDAYEQYF
cdr3_nt: TGTGCCAGCAGCCGACAGGATGCCTACGAGCAGTACTTC

j_call: TRBJ2-7
v_call: TRBV27
clone_size: few
d_call: TRBD1
cdr3_aa: CASSPEGPSRGTYEQYF
cdr3_nt: TGTGCCAGCAGCCCCGAGGGTCCGAGCAGGGGGACATACGAGCAGTACTTC

j_call: TRBJ2-6
v_call: TRBV7-2
clone_size: NA
d_call: NA
cdr3_aa: CASSRTAANVLTF
cdr3_nt: TGTGCCAGCAGCCGAACTGCTGCCAACGTCCTGACTTTC

j_call: TRBJ2-7
v_call: TRBV20-1
clone_size: many
d_call: NA
cdr3_aa: CSATGSSYEQYF
cdr3_nt: TGCAGCGCCACAGGGAGCTCCTACGAGCAGTACTTC

j_call: TRBJ1-2
v_call: TRBV14
clone_size: few
d_call: NA
cdr3_aa: CASSQDRGVRGTDGYTF
cdr3_nt: TGTGCCAGCAGCCAAGATCGGGGGGTCAGGGGAACGGATGGCTACACCTTC

j_call: TRBJ2-3
v_call: TRBV4-2
clone_size: NA
d_call: TRBD2
cdr3_aa: CASSRGGPEDTQYF
cdr3_nt: TGTGCCAGCAGCCGCGGGGGGCCTGAAGATACGCAGTATTTT

j_call: TRBJ2-1
v_call: TRBV7-2
clone_size: few
d_call: TRBD2
cdr3_aa: CASSLAGRGSYSYNEQFF
cdr3_nt: TGTGCCAGCAGCTTAGCGGGGAGGGGCAGCTACTCCTACAATGAGCAGTTCTTC

j_call: TRBJ2-1
v_call: TRBV5-1
clone_size: NA
d_call: NA
cdr3_aa: CASSISDSYNEQFF
cdr3_nt: TGCGCCAGCAGTATTTCGGATTCCTACAATGAGCAGTTCTTC

j_call: TRBJ1-2
v_call: TRBV14
clone_size: NA
d_call: NA
cdr3_aa: CASSPEQGALNYGYTF
cdr3_nt: TGTGCCAGCAGTCCCGAACAGGGCGCCCTTAACTATGGCTACACCTTC

j_call: TRBJ1-4
v_call: TRBV7-2
clone_size: few
d_call: NA
cdr3_aa: CASSSRVATNEKLFF
cdr3_nt: TGTGCCAGCAGCTCACGTGTTGCAACTAATGAAAAACTGTTTTTT

j_call: TRBJ2-7
v_call: TRBV11-3
clone_size: NA
d_call: TRBD1
cdr3_aa: CASSFPDRGGEQYF
cdr3_nt: TGTGCCAGCAGCTTTCCGGACAGGGGGGGAGAGCAGTACTTC

j_call: TRBJ2-7
v_call: TRBV2
clone_size: NA
d_call: NA
cdr3_aa: CASSDLGGTGAYEQYF
cdr3_nt: TGTGCCAGCAGTGATTTGGGAGGGACAGGAGCCTACGAGCAGTACTTC

j_call: TRBJ2-1
v_call: TRBV24-1
clone_size: NA
d_call: NA
cdr3_aa: CATRGRSHNEQFF
cdr3_nt: TGTGCCACCAGAGGAAGGTCCCACAATGAGCAGTTCTTC

j_call: TRBJ2-7
v_call: TRBV20-1
clone_size: few
d_call: NA
cdr3_aa: CSAHAPRQAPSSYNEQYF
cdr3_nt: TGCAGTGCCCACGCCCCGAGACAGGCCCCCAGCTCCTACAATGAGCAGTACTTC

j_call: TRBJ2-7
v_call: TRBV7-9
clone_size: many
d_call: TRBD2
cdr3_aa: CASSLAGTSGGLSYEQYF
cdr3_nt: TGTGCCAGCAGCTTAGCAGGGACTAGCGGGGGCTTATCCTACGAGCAGTACTTC

j_call: TRBJ1-4
v_call: TRBV6-2/TRBV6-3
clone_size: NA
d_call: NA
cdr3_aa: CASSKHGLNEKLFF
cdr3_nt: TGTGCCAGCAGCAAACACGGATTGAATGAAAAACTGTTTTTT

j_call: TRBJ1-4
v_call: TRBV20-1
clone_size: few
d_call: NA
cdr3_aa: CSASGVGGTNEKLFF
cdr3_nt: TGCAGTGCCAGCGGGGTCGGGGGAACTAATGAAAAACTGTTTTTT

j_call: TRBJ2-5
v_call: TRBV20-1
clone_size: many
d_call: TRBD2
cdr3_aa: CSAPWRGGTESQETQYF
cdr3_nt: TGCAGTGCTCCCTGGCGGGGGGGGACCGAGTCACAAGAGACCCAGTACTTC

j_call: TRBJ1-6
v_call: TRBV9
clone_size: NA
d_call: NA
cdr3_aa: CASSAYGAGNSPLHF
cdr3_nt: TGTGCCAGCAGCGCCTATGGGGCAGGCAATTCACCCCTCCACTTT

j_call: TRBJ2-1
v_call: TRBV11-3
clone_size: few
d_call: TRBD1
cdr3_aa: CASSAPGQPNEQFF
cdr3_nt: TGTGCCAGCAGCGCCCCGGGACAGCCCAATGAGCAGTTCTTC

j_call: TRBJ2-1
v_call: TRBV12-3/TRBV12-4
clone_size: NA
d_call: TRBD2
cdr3_aa: CASSFVAGGLEQFF
cdr3_nt: TGTGCCAGCAGTTTTGTAGCGGGGGGGCTTGAGCAGTTCTTC

j_call: TRBJ2-5
v_call: TRBV20-1
clone_size: few
d_call: NA
cdr3_aa: CSARARQAVKAQETQYF
cdr3_nt: TGCAGTGCTAGAGCCCGACAGGCAGTGAAAGCCCAAGAGACCCAGTACTTC

j_call: TRBJ2-1
v_call: TRBV7-8
clone_size: NA
d_call: NA
cdr3_aa: CASSFEYLANEQFF
cdr3_nt: TGTGCCAGCAGCTTCGAGTACCTAGCGAATGAGCAGTTCTTC

j_call: TRBJ2-5
v_call: TRBV4-1
clone_size: NA
d_call: NA
cdr3_aa: CASSQLQASQETQYF
cdr3_nt: TGCGCCAGCAGCCAATTGCAGGCTAGCCAAGAGACCCAGTACTTC

j_call: TRBJ1-1
v_call: TRBV9
clone_size: NA
d_call: NA
cdr3_aa: CASSVEGRAAEAFF
cdr3_nt: TGTGCCAGCAGCGTAGAAGGGAGGGCTGCTGAAGCTTTCTTT

j_call: TRBJ1-2
v_call: TRBV10-3
clone_size: NA
d_call: NA
cdr3_aa: CAISESLSYGYTF
cdr3_nt: TGTGCCATCAGTGAGTCGTTATCTTATGGCTACACCTTC

j_call: TRBJ2-7
v_call: TRBV20-1
clone_size: NA
d_call: TRBD2
cdr3_aa: CSAPGRGSFYEQYF
cdr3_nt: TGCAGTGCTCCGGGGAGGGGCTCCTTCTACGAGCAGTACTTC

j_call: TRBJ1-6
v_call: TRBV3-1
clone_size: NA
d_call: NA
cdr3_aa: CASSQLNGYSPLHF
cdr3_nt: TGTGCCAGCAGCCAGCTTAACGGGTATTCACCCCTCCACTTT

j_call: TRBJ2-5
v_call: TRBV7-2
clone_size: NA
d_call: NA
cdr3_aa: CASSAPGYQETQYF
cdr3_nt: TGTGCCAGCAGTGCGCCGGGCTACCAAGAGACCCAGTACTTC

j_call: TRBJ2-4
v_call: TRBV18
clone_size: NA
d_call: NA
cdr3_aa: CASSPEPLREEEQYF
cdr3_nt: TGTGCCAGCTCACCGGAACCCCTTCGGGAAGAGGAGCAGTACTTC

j_call: TRBJ2-5
v_call: TRBV5-1
clone_size: NA
d_call: NA
cdr3_aa: CASSPPVGLSETQYF
cdr3_nt: TGCGCCAGCAGCCCGCCCGTGGGGTTATCGGAGACCCAGTACTTC

j_call: TRBJ2-3
v_call: TRBV3-1
clone_size: NA
d_call: NA
cdr3_aa: CASSRSDYTDTQYF
cdr3_nt: TGTGCCAGCAGCCGTTCCGACTACACAGATACGCAGTATTTT

j_call: TRBJ1-6
v_call: TRBV12-3/TRBV12-4
clone_size: NA
d_call: NA
cdr3_aa: CASSFRGSPNSPLHF
cdr3_nt: TGTGCCAGCAGTTTCCGCGGCAGCCCAAATTCACCCCTCCACTTT

j_call: TRBJ2-5
v_call: TRBV28
clone_size: few
d_call: TRBD2
cdr3_aa: CASRQTSPYQETQYF
cdr3_nt: TGTGCCAGCCGCCAGACTAGCCCTTACCAAGAGACCCAGTACTTC

j_call: TRBJ2-1
v_call: TRBV13
clone_size: few
d_call: NA
cdr3_aa: CASSRGVSSYNEQFF
cdr3_nt: TGTGCCAGCAGCCGCGGGGTTAGCTCCTACAATGAGCAGTTCTTC

j_call: TRBJ2-7
v_call: TRBV28
clone_size: few
d_call: NA
cdr3_aa: CASSLGGPDYEQYF
cdr3_nt: TGTGCCAGCAGTCTGGGAGGCCCGGACTACGAGCAGTACTTC

j_call: TRBJ2-7
v_call: TRBV30
clone_size: NA
d_call: NA
cdr3_aa: CAWRDLGQGIGKQYF
cdr3_nt: TGTGCCTGGAGGGATTTGGGACAAGGGATAGGAAAGCAGTACTTC

j_call: TRBJ1-2
v_call: TRBV6-5
clone_size: NA
d_call: NA
cdr3_aa: CASSGVGQAPGYTF
cdr3_nt: TGTGCCAGCAGTGGGGTGGGGCAGGCCCCTGGCTACACCTTC